Here is one T cell receptor (beta chain) with its context. Its antigen is currently unknown. The data originate from a study of a mutant IDH1 vaccine in newly diagnosed glioma. Indicated time point: week 47, end of study. Doses of 300 ug of mutant IDH1 20-mer peptide were given with topical imiquimod. New WHO grade 3 or 4 astrocytomas that were IDH1-mutant and ATRX-lost occurred in the donors. V lost 2 bases to trimming and J lost 5 bases, with 9 bases between them. The CDR3 has 13 residues. Germline V gives CDR1 SNHLY, CDR2 FYNNEI. Clones were sequenced by immunoSEQ multiplex PCR, and TCRdb holds only the in-frame ones, with some missing. The sample yields about 40,000 clones, 82% seen once.

The TCR sequence derives from a man younger than 30 with glioma. Some clones in this sample may be carry-over from other donors' samples. The starting material was PBMCs, obtained from a glioma patient whose treatment included an IDH1 peptide vaccine. V usage is TRBV2 and J usage is TRBJ1-1; D gene unclear. The CDR3: CASSEWRKTEAFF. Here the CDR3 DNA reads TGTGCCAGCAGTGAATGGAGAAAAACTGAAGCTTTCTTT.